The entry that follows covers one TCR beta chain sequence. The clone's antigen remains unknown. Base qualities are not recorded, but no much larger clone differs from it by a single base. The record originates from a study of regulatory and conventional T cells in RAG deficiency (dated by TCRdb to about 2017). For the study in its entirety: High-throughput TCR beta sequencing was used to compare the repertoire diversity and composition of Treg, conventional CD4+ and CD8+ T cells between RAG-deficient patients and healthy controls.

Before genomic DNA extraction, conventional CD4+ T cells were purified from blood as CD25-low CD127-high cells. For repertoire analyses, the comparison group consisted of 7 or 8 healthy control donors. The cysteine opens and the phenylalanine closes a CDR3 of 16 amino acids. Of the read, only the CDR3 DNA is kept; its 48 bases are in frame from base 1. CDR1 and CDR2 are drawn from the germline V gene: MNHEY, SVGAGI. The junction shows trimming of 1 base on V and 1 base on J, and the gene matches do not reach 4 bases of it. What the work shows at the level of the full study, not this receptor alone: Some T-cell subset analyses were not performed for some subjects. Unique TCR beta sequences from Treg cells were roughly 94-fold fewer in Omenn syndrome and CID/AS patients than controls, versus approximately 9.9-fold for other subsets. All patient T-cell subsets had shorter CDR3 lengths; Omenn syndrome patients showed >80% Treg-Tconv repertoire overlap at nucleotide and amino acid level. Compared with control T-cell subpopulations, RAG-deficient patients had much lower Shannon entropy and higher Simpson indices. In Omenn syndrome patients, sorted CD25-high CD127-low cells may represent peripherally activated cells rather than bona fide Treg cells.

The protocol used for the library was the immunoSEQ multiplex PCR assay. Genomic DNA from the sorted T-cell subsets was used to amplify rearranged TCR beta chain products, which were then sequenced. On the study's bioinformatics: Shannon entropy and Simpson indices were used to measure the diversity of productive TCR beta rearrangements in each repertoire. Clonal expansion was assessed by the summed frequency of the 100 most abundant productive TCR beta clonotypes among total reads. The TRB repertoires were evaluated with a self-reactivity index based on amino acid usage at CDR3beta positions 6 and 7. Two-way ANOVA was used for repertoire analyses, and Student t or Mann-Whitney tests were used for flow cytometric analyses. Entries here come from immuneACCESS through TCRdb and include only in-frame sequences with V and J called. Some clones fail to appear in such tables; in the studies checked, an unresolved V gene covers under half of the shortfall, and the cause of the remainder is unknown. D and trimming come from the DNA, and the V and J calls and clone size come from that table. The sample has about 46,000 clones on record, 90% of them singletons. About 0.54% of the sample is held by the ten biggest clonotypes.

The same sample was also studied in work on regulatory T cells. Taken from the second paper: For the multiplex PCR, 52 forward TRBV primers and 13 reverse TRBJ primers were used, and amplification bias was corrected with both assay-based and computational methods. Repertoires from patients had restricted unique TRB V-J pairs and skewed V and J gene usage, with the strongest effect in regulatory T cells. The study compared T-cell receptor beta repertoires of sorted regulatory, conventional CD4+ and CD8+ T cells between CD3G-deficient patients and healthy controls. Peripheral blood mononuclear cells were isolated by Ficoll density separation. Rearranged TRB loci were amplified from genomic DNA by multiplex PCR within the immunoSEQ assay. TRB amplicons were sequenced on an Illumina HiSeq platform. Raw sequences were error-filtered and aligned to reference gene sequences by custom algorithms and were subsequently analyzed with the immunoSEQ online tools. Frequencies of productive and nonproductive TRB rearrangements were assessed among unique sequences as well as among total sequences. Prism software was used to run t tests, Mann-Whitney tests or two-way ANOVA for comparisons between groups.

Sequenced input: CD4+ effector T cells sorted from blood. This TCR derives from a human donor in good health. The chain is assembled from TRBV6-5 and TRBJ1-2; TRBD1 agrees with 9 junctional bases. For the CDR3, the sequence is CASSYYRTGDNYGYTF. The DNA is TGTGCCAGCAGTTACTATCGGACAGGGGATAACTATGGCTACACCTTC.